Sequencing of this T cell receptor (beta chain) was carried out in a study of OX40 agonist ivuxolimab in advanced cancers. Across the study: From 23 to 79 years was the age range, with a mean of roughly 59 years, and around 83% were male. Having had anti-PD-1, anti-PD-L1 or anti-CTLA-4 therapy before was allowed, and roughly 39% had some. Notes on the study in general: Researchers did not determine the expanded peripheral T cells' antigen specificity.

Blood sampling was done at baseline, cycle 4 day 1, and cycle 7 day 1. As regards this clone: Its antigen is not identified.

The repertoire was sequenced with immunoSEQ multiplex PCR; TCRdb's copy has only in-frame clones and lacks some. This table has around 94,000 clones, 90% to 95% appearing once. This TCR came from an adult with an advanced solid tumor such as melanoma, head and neck, liver or kidney cancer. The sample in question was CD4+ or CD8+ T cells sorted from blood, obtained in a trial of the OX40 agonist ivuxolimab.

CDR3 nucleotide sequence: TGTGCCAGTAGTATAAGTAGCTCCTATAATTCACCCCTCCACTTT. This sequence encodes CASSISSSYNSPLHF. V is TRBV19 and J is TRBJ1-6; unclear D gene. Looked up from germline, CDR1 is LNHDA and CDR2 is SQIVND (reference sequence). The V gene lost 2 bases and the J gene lost 0 bases, with 5 bases spanning the gap. The CDR3 length is 15 residues.